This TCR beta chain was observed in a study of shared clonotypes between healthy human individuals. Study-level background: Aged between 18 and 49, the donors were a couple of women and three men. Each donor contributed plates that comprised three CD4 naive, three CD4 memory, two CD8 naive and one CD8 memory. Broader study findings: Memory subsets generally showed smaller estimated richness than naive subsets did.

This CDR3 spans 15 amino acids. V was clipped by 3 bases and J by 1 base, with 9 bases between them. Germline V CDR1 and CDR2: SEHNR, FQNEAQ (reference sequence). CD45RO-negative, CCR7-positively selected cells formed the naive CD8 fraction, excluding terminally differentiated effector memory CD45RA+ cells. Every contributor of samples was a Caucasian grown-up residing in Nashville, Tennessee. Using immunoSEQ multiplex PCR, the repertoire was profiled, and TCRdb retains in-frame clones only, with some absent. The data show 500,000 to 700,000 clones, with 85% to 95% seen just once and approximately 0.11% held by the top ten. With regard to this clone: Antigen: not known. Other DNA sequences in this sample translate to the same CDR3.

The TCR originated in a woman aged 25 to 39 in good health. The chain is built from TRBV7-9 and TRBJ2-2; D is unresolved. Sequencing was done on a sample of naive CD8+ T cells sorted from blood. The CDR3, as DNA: TGTGCCAGCAGCTTGGTAATGGGGAACACCGGGGAGCTGTTTTTT. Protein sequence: CASSLVMGNTGELFF. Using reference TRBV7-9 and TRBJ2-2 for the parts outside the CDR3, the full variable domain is DTGVSQNPRHKITKRGQNVTFRCDPISEHNRLYWYRQTLGQGPEFLTYFQNEAQLEKSRLLSDRFSAERPKGSFSTLEIQRTEQGDSAMYLCASSLVMGNTGELFFGEGSRLTVL.